This T cell receptor (beta chain) emerged from a study of T cell clones after liver transplantation. The overall study: Samples came from ITN030ST, which attempted immunosuppression withdrawal within 2 years of liver transplantation. Three of eight recipients were HCV-positive; others had non-autoimmune, non-viral indications.

Using immunoSEQ multiplex PCR, the repertoire was profiled, and TCRdb retains in-frame clones only, with some absent. The data contain tens of thousands of clones, 70% to 90% of them singletons. V lost 1 base and J lost 0, with 16 bases in between. Germline-derived CDR1 and CDR2 are SGHTA and FQGNSA. The CDR3 is 17 amino acids. This clonotype was sampled from a human patient who received a liver transplant. The graft donor may be the source of some T cells. This sequence joins TRBV7-2 and TRBJ2-7, with a weak D call TRBD1 (6 bases). The sequenced sample was CD4+ T cells from blood, obtained at the 22-month timepoint. The CDR3 DNA sequence: TGTGCCAGCAGCTTAGGGGTTACAGGGAAAACCTCCTACGAGCAGTACTTC. Protein sequence: CASSLGVTGKTSYEQYF. The variable domain in full, with the rest retrieved from reference TRBV7-2 and TRBJ2-7, is GAGVSQSPSNKVTEKGKDVELRCDPISGHTALYWYRQSLGQGLEFLIYFQGNSAPDKSGLPSDRFSAERTGGSVSTLTIQRTQQEDSAVYLCASSLGVTGKTSYEQYFGPGTRLTVT.